Detailed here is one TCR beta chain. Its cognate antigen is unknown. Trimming removed 4 bases from V and 7 bases from J, with 17 bases in between. CDR3 length: 14 residues. Germline loops: CDR1 MNHEY, CDR2 SVGEGT. The sample originates from a study of response to subunit inactivated influenza vaccine. TCRdb itself ran the RT-PCR reads through MiXCR, one entry per CDR3 protein. This table holds around 580,000 distinct CDR3 sequences, about 12% found once. Findings and limits, study-wide: Only a handful of new T cells, the authors suggested, are recruited with each seasonal influenza vaccination.

Sequences were derived from PBMCs from blood, sampled on the day of vaccination. The rearrangement joins TRBV6-2 or TRBV6-3 to TRBJ2-7; TRBD1 or TRBD2 may be the D gene (5 bases each). The source is a man aged 50-59 years who received an inactivated influenza vaccine. The DNA of the CDR3 is TGTGCCAGCAGTTTTTCCGGGACCCCGGGAGAGCAGTACTTC. It encodes CASSFSGTPGEQYF.